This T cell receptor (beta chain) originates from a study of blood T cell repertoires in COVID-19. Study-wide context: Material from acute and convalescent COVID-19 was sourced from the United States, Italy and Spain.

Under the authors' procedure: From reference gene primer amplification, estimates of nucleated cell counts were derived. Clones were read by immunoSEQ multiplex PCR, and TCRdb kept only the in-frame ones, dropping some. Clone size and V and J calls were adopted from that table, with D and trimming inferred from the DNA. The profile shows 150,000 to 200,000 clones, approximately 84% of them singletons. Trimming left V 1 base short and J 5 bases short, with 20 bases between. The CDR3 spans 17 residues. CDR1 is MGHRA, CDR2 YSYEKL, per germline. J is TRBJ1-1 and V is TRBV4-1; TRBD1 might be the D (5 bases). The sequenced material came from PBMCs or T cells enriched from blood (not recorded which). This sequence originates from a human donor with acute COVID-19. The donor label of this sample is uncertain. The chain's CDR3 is CASSQARLRQGRTEAFF. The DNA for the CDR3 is TGCGCCAGCAGCCAAGCCCGCCTAAGGCAGGGAAGAACTGAAGCTTTCTTT.